Following are 21 T cell receptor beta chains from one sample sequenced in a study of early T cells in non-severe SARS-CoV-2 infection. TCRdb reanalysed the 5' RACE reads using MiXCR and keeps one entry per CDR3 protein. Among about 52,000 distinct CDR3 sequences listed, more than 9.5% were seen once. Material: whole blood. Receptor source: an adult who was a healthcare worker with PCR-confirmed SARS-CoV-2 infection or an uninfected control (not recorded which).

This chain links TRBV2 with TRBJ2-1; 8 bases are a match to TRBD2. Germline V lookup: CDR1 SNHLY, CDR2 FYNNEI. The V and J ends lost 4 bases and 6 bases, in that order; junction bases with no gene match: 2. The CDR3 runs 13 residues. CDR3 nucleotides: TGTGCCAGCAGTGTCCGGGAGGGCAATGAGCAGTTCTTC. Translated, it gives CASSVREGNEQFF.

This clonotype has at least ten counts. CDR3 nucleotide sequence: TGCAGCGTCGGGGGGGCATCCTACAATGAGCAGTTCTTC. Translation gives CSVGGASYNEQFF. The chain has TRBV29-1 and TRBJ2-1; TRBD2 agrees at 8 bases. The V and J ends lost 6 bases and 1 base, in that order; junction bases with no gene match: 2. Germline CDR1 and CDR2: SQVTM and ANQGSEA. The CDR3 sequence is 13 residues long.

This clonotype was observed a few times. The chain is built from TRBV28 and TRBJ2-7; the D is unclear. This CDR3 contains 13 residues. V lost 6 bases and J 6 bases, leaving 15 bases between the germline ends. CDR1 is MDHEN and CDR2 is SYDVKM in the germline V gene. Here the CDR3 DNA reads TGTGCCAGCAGCCCGTCCGGCTTTACCGAGCAGTACTTC. Translating gives CASSPSGFTEQYF.

This clonotype was recorded at least ten times. This chain connects TRBV18 to TRBJ2-4, with D unclear. The CDR3 covers 15 residues. V was pared by 2 bases and J by 9 bases, with 17 bases between. Germline values: CDR1 KGHSH, CDR2 LQKENI. The CDR3: CASSPVRLGPVIQYF. The DNA for the CDR3 is TGTGCCAGCTCACCAGTGAGGTTAGGGCCAGTCATTCAGTACTTC. Supplemented by reference TRBV18 and TRBJ2-4, the full variable domain reads NAGVMQNPRHLVRRRGQEARLRCSPMKGHSHVYWYRQLPEEGLKFMVYLQKENIIDESGMPKERFSAEFPKEGPSILRIQQVVRGDSAAYFCASSPVRLGPVIQYFGAGTRLSVL.

This clonotype was counted between two and nine times. The rearrangement uses TRBV29-1 and TRBJ1-2; 7 bases align to TRBD1. After removal of 3 bases from V and 8 bases from J, the junction contained 9 bases not matched to a gene. The CDR3 loop spans 13 amino acids. From germline, CDR1 is SQVTM and CDR2 ANQGSEA. The CDR3 sequence is CSVDAQGLEGYTF. The CDR3 bases are TGCAGCGTTGATGCACAGGGGTTAGAAGGCTACACCTTC.

This clonotype has at least ten counts. J is TRBJ2-1 and V is TRBV7-9; 11 nucleotides line up with TRBD2. V gave up 5 bases and J gave up 7 bases; unmatched junction bases: 13. CDR3 length equals 17 residues. Germline CDR1 and CDR2: SEHNR and FQNEAQ (reference sequence). The CDR3: CASSNLAGGLTRNEQFF. CDR3 coding DNA: TGTGCCAGCAGCAACTTAGCGGGAGGGCTTACCCGAAATGAGCAGTTCTTC.

This clonotype was counted only a few times. The rearrangement uses TRBV19 and TRBJ1-5; possibly TRBD1 for D (5 bases). The V end was cut by 5 bases, the J end by 6 bases, with 11 bases between. CDR3 size: 13 residues. Germline CDR1 is LNHDA and CDR2 is SQIVND (reference sequence). This CDR3 reads CASSRNRGQPQHF. The CDR3 nucleotides are TGTGCCAGTAGTCGCAATAGGGGTCAGCCCCAGCATTTT.

This clonotype was observed a handful of times. As DNA, the CDR3 is TGTGCCATCAGTGAGTCCGCAGGGAATCGAGAGACCCAGTACTTC. It specifies CAISESAGNRETQYF. J is TRBJ2-5 and V is TRBV10-3; a possible D gene is TRBD1 (5 bases). The CDR3 totals 15 residues. The germline V and J ends were trimmed by 0 bases and 4 bases, with 12 bases remaining between them. Germline CDR1 ENHRY, CDR2 SYGVKD.

This clonotype was seen only once. It may be a read error: a sequence one base away is much more abundant. The rearrangement uses TRBV6-1 and TRBJ2-3; TRBD2 agrees at 14 bases. The germline gives CDR1 MNHNS, CDR2 SASEGT. This CDR3 spans 16 amino acids. The CDR3 DNA sequence: TGTGTCAGCAGTTGGACTAGCGGGGGGCTGACAGATACGCAGTATTTT. Translating it yields CVSSWTSGGLTDTQYF.

This clonotype was found many times. This sequence joins TRBV4-1 and TRBJ2-7, with D perhaps matching TRBD1 (6 bases). Trimming cost V 2 bases and J 3 bases, with 8 bases left between them. The CDR3 extends over 13 amino acids. Germline V gene lookup returns CDR1 MGHRA and CDR2 YSYEKL. The CDR3 here is CASSQQGNYEQYF. The CDR3 nucleotides read TGCGCCAGCAGCCAACAGGGGAACTACGAGCAGTACTTC.

This chain connects TRBV24-1 to TRBJ2-3; 7 bases line up with TRBD2. V was pared by 6 bases and J by 4 bases, with 3 bases of the junction left unmatched. The germline CDR1 and CDR2 sequences are KGHDR and SFDVKD. The CDR3 extends over 13 amino acids. The CDR3 spells CATSLAGADTQYF. The CDR3 DNA reads TGTGCCACCAGTCTCGCGGGGGCAGATACGCAGTATTTT.

There are many counts of this clonotype. V and J are TRBV12-5 and TRBJ1-2; 7 bases map to TRBD1. Trimming cost V 2 bases and J 4 bases; bases outside gene matches: 7. The CDR3 consists of 15 residues. Per the germline V gene, CDR1 is LGHNT and CDR2 is FRNRAP. In nucleotides, the CDR3 is TGTGCTAGTGGTTTGTGGACAGGTTTTACCTATGGCTACACCTTC. This sequence encodes CASGLWTGFTYGYTF.

Many counts were recorded for this clonotype. The chain employs TRBV6-2 or TRBV6-3 and TRBJ2-7; D gene unclear. The germline V gene encodes CDR1 MNHEY and CDR2 SVGEGT. The CDR3 runs to 18 residues. The V and J ends lost 0 bases and 2 bases respectively, with 20 bases between them. CDR3: CASSYSRSKNRITYEQYF. The CDR3 bases are TGTGCCAGCAGTTACTCGAGGTCCAAGAACCGCATTACCTACGAGCAGTACTTC.

This clonotype has a count of ten or more. The chain uses TRBV7-3 and TRBJ2-7; 9 nucleotides align to TRBD2. The CDR3 covers 16 residues. Per germline, CDR1 SGHTA and CDR2 FQGTGA. J gave up 4 bases and V 4 bases, and 11 bases lay outside the gene matches. CDR3 sequence: CASSSRLAEGNYEQYF. The CDR3 DNA reads as TGTGCCAGCAGCTCCAGACTAGCGGAAGGTAATTACGAGCAGTACTTC.

This clonotype was detected ten times or more. This chain connects TRBV11-2 to TRBJ2-1, with 8 bases that match TRBD2. This CDR3 spans 16 amino acids. V was clipped by 4 bases and J by 2 bases; unmatched bases: 7. Germline V lookup: CDR1 SGHAT, CDR2 FQNNGV. Written as DNA, the CDR3 is TGTGCCAGCAGCTCCACACTAGCGGCCCCCTACAATGAGCAGTTCTTC. It translates to CASSSTLAAPYNEQFF. The full variable domain, its missing parts supplied by reference TRBV11-2 and TRBJ2-1, is EAGVAQSPRYKIIEKRQSVAFWCNPISGHATLYWYQQILGQGPKLLIQFQNNGVVDDSQLPKDRFSAERLKGVDSTLKIQPAKLEDSAVYLCASSSTLAAPYNEQFFGPGTRLTVL.

This clonotype was observed a handful of times. This sequence joins TRBV9 and TRBJ2-2, with 7 bases aligning to TRBD2. V was clipped by 2 bases and J by 4 bases; unmatched bases: 8. The germline gives CDR1 SGDLS, CDR2 YYNGEE. CDR3 length: 16 residues. CDR3: CASSVEGGPGTGELFF. CDR3 nucleotide sequence: TGTGCCAGCAGCGTGGAGGGAGGGCCGGGCACCGGGGAGCTGTTTTTT.

This clonotype was picked up a small number of times. This chain uses TRBV7-2 with TRBJ2-1; D not certain. V shed 1 base and J shed 6 bases, with 4 bases lying between them. The CDR3 runs to 12 residues. The germline V gene encodes CDR1 SGHTA and CDR2 FQGNSA. The CDR3 nucleotides read TGTGCCAGCAGCTTAGTCCCCAATGAGCAGTTCTTC. It encodes CASSLVPNEQFF.

This chain uses TRBV9 with TRBJ1-1, with TRBD1 as a possible D gene (6 bases). There are 14 residues in the CDR3. The germline gives CDR1 SGDLS, CDR2 YYNGEE. With 0 bases removed from V and 4 bases from J, the gap between germline ends came to 10 bases. This chain's CDR3 is CASSVEGVATEAFF. In DNA form, the CDR3 reads TGTGCCAGCAGCGTAGAGGGGGTTGCCACTGAAGCTTTCTTT. The whole variable domain, filled in from reference TRBV9 and TRBJ1-1, reads DSGVTQTPKHLITATGQRVTLRCSPRSGDLSVYWYQQSLDQGLQFLIQYYNGEERAKGNILERFSAQQFPDLHSELNLSSLELGDSALYFCASSVEGVATEAFFGQGTRLTVV.

The chain links TRBV29-1 to TRBJ2-3; 10 positions match TRBD1. The germline V gene encodes CDR1 SQVTM and CDR2 ANQGSEA. CDR3 length: 15 residues. The ends lost 6 bases at V and 6 bases at J; junction bases unmatched: 12. CDR3 in DNA: TGCAGCGTGCAACTACCGGGACAGGGGTTGGATACGCAGTATTTT. Its protein is CSVQLPGQGLDTQYF.

The chain has TRBV9 and TRBJ1-2; TRBD1 agrees at 10 bases. The CDR3 runs 15 residues. V trimming: 0 bases; J trimming: 9 bases; junction bases outside the gene matches: 8. CDR1 SGDLS and CDR2 YYNGEE come from the germline V gene. The CDR3 nucleotides read TGTGCCAGCAGCGTAGGACAGGGGGCTATGGTTCGCTACACCTTC. It translates to CASSVGQGAMVRYTF.

In its sample, this clonotype was seen a few times. The chain couples TRBV6-2 or TRBV6-3 to TRBJ2-3; weak D call: TRBD2 (6 bases). The ends were cut back, 5 bases at V and 5 bases at J, with 11 bases in the middle. The CDR3 spans 13 residues. Germline CDR1 is MNHEY and CDR2 is SVGEGT. CDR3 sequence: CASSRPEGDTQYF. As DNA, the CDR3 is TGTGCCAGCAGTAGACCGGAGGGAGATACGCAGTATTTT.